This T cell receptor beta chain was profiled in a study of cytotoxic CD8 clonotypes in ibrutinib-treated CLL. Using immunoSEQ multiplex PCR, the repertoire was profiled, and TCRdb retains in-frame clones only, with some absent. This sample has about 180,000 clones, with approximately 80% found just once. CDR3 length: 16 amino acids. Trimming cost V 5 bases and J 1 base, with 16 bases left between them. Germline CDR1 is SGHRS and CDR2 is YFSETQ. General observations from the study: Progressing and sustained-remission patients had different sampling times.

As concerns this clone: Its antigen is currently unknown.

V is TRBV5-1 and J is TRBJ2-1; D perhaps matches TRBD2 (6 bases). Sequenced here: PBMCs, sampled after 24 months of ibrutinib treatment. The clonotype comes from a human donor with chronic lymphocytic leukemia. CDR3 nucleotides: TGCGCCAGCAGACTGGAGCGGGTAGGTTCCTACAATGAGCAGTTCTTC. Amino acid sequence: CASRLERVGSYNEQFF.